The present entry profiles one T cell receptor (beta chain) with its context. This clone has only a few counts. This receptor's antigen is unknown. No much larger clonotype is one base removed from it; base qualities were not supplied. Libraries were constructed by the immunoSEQ multiplex PCR assay. To provide template for TCR sequencing, every sample had RNA extracted and reverse transcribed into cDNA. First-strand cDNA was synthesized with SuperScript III using a 2:1 mix of oligo-dT and random hexamers. A synthetic immune receptor repertoire was used to assess amplification bias, and residual bias was removed computationally. The study's processing was this. Raw reads were preprocessed for error removal, and CDR3 was defined according to IMGT conventions as running from the conserved cysteine to phenylalanine. Clonality was computed by normalizing Shannon entropy by log2 of the number of productive unique TCRs and subtracting the result from 1. Scalp TCRbeta sequences were cross-referenced with sorted blood CD4 and CD8 repertoires so that the CD4 or CD8 identity of scalp clones could be inferred. Held by TCRdb, this immuneACCESS table contains in-frame sequences only and omits some clones. Under half of the omission traces to an unresolved V gene where checked; the cause of the rest is unknown. From that table come the V and J calls and clone size; the DNA was used to work out D and trimming. The sample records 120,000 or so clones, around three fifths of which are singletons. The ten top clones hold roughly 4.5% of the sample.

V is trimmed back by 3 bases and J by 0 bases, and the junction contains 10 bases that no gene match accounts for. For CDR1 and CDR2, the germline V gene lists SGHRS and YFSETQ. The CDR3 runs 17 residues from the cysteine to the phenylalanine. CDR3 DNA is the only sequence kept; it has 51 bases, read in frame from the first base. This sample is part of a study of CD8+ T cells in alopecia areata (dated by TCRdb to 2017 to 2018). In the study overall: Treated patients were enrolled in an open-label pilot trial of oral tofacitinib, 5 to 10 mg twice daily, for moderate-to-severe alopecia areata. Tofacitinib was administered for 6 to 18 months, and 6 months of follow-up off drug were then conducted to assess delayed response and recurrence. The study used high-throughput TCRbeta sequencing to examine T cell clonal expansion in alopecia areata, in both the C3H/HeJ mouse model and human patients. Scalp tissue and sorted CD4+ and CD8+ peripheral blood T cells from patchy and totalis/universalis alopecia areata patients and from healthy controls were covered by human TCRbeta sequencing. Patients on tofacitinib were biopsied at baseline and after 4 and 24 weeks of treatment, and several of the patients also had a later scalp biopsy. Scalp clonality was compared across normal scalp (n=4), patchy alopecia areata scalp (n=8), and alopecia totalis/universalis scalp (n=8). RNA was extracted with the PAXgene miRNA kit for fixed scalp, the miRNeasy kit for PBMCs, and the RNeasy kit for mouse skin. Amplification of TCRbeta CDR3 regions was done by immunoSEQ multiplex PCR using 35 Vbeta forward primers and 13 Jbeta reverse primers. The paper as a whole reports these results and caveats: Unlike mouse skin, which is dominated by gammadelta T cells, normal human skin has resident alphabeta T cells that are also sequenced, and this complicates analysis of the scalp TCR repertoire. Shared TCR sequences between patients were less evident than in mice, which may be partly attributable to HLA diversity in the patient population. Lesional scalp, especially in alopecia totalis/universalis, showed higher clonality and more expanded CD8+ clones than normal scalp, suggesting antigenic drive.

The sample's time point label, in plain terms: baseline before oral tofacitinib. From alopecia areata patients, peripheral blood was collected along with lesional scalp punch biopsies. PBMCs were isolated by density centrifugation and stained for CD3, CD4 and CD8, and CD4+ and CD8+ T cells were sorted on a FACSAria. This sample comprised CD4+ T cells sorted from blood, obtained at week 0. The clonotype was recovered from a human donor with alopecia areata. The rearrangement combines TRBV5-1 with TRBJ2-3; the central 7 bases match TRBD2. The DNA sequence reads TGCGCCAGCAGCTGGCTAGGGGAAGCGGGGAGCACAGATACGCAGTATTTT. The encoded protein is CASSWLGEAGSTDTQYF.